The 19 T cell receptor beta chains below all came from one sample that was sequenced in a study of shared clonotypes between healthy human individuals. Assay: immunoSEQ multiplex PCR; the TCRdb copy retains only in-frame clones and omits some. Altogether approximately 95,000 clones are present, about two thirds being singletons, with the ten largest covering around 41%. The sample consisted of memory CD8+ T cells sorted from blood. Subset described: CD45RO+ cells pooled with CCR7-negative TemRA cells. The receptors come from a man in his thirties or forties in good health.

The V call is TRBV5-1, the J call TRBJ2-2, with 14 bases identical to TRBD2. CDR1 and CDR2 (germline): SGHRS, YFSETQ. CDR3 size: 18 residues. With V trimmed by 5 bases and J by 1 base, 7 bases remained unmatched. The chain's CDR3 is CASRSGTSGSRNTGELFF. As DNA, the CDR3 is TGCGCCAGCAGATCAGGGACTAGCGGGAGTAGGAACACCGGGGAGCTGTTTTTT.

The chain joins TRBV7-2 to TRBJ2-3, with D possibly matching TRBD2 (6 bases). The germline V gene encodes CDR1 SGHTA and CDR2 FQGNSA. The CDR3 sequence is 16 residues long. The V end lost 5 bases, the J end lost 3 bases, and 18 bases lay between the germline ends. In DNA, the CDR3 is TGTGCCAGCAGCACGCCCCGGACTAAGCAGACAGATACGCAGTATTTT. This translates into CASSTPRTKQTDTQYF. The variable domain in full, with the rest retrieved from reference TRBV7-2 and TRBJ2-3, is GAGVSQSPSNKVTEKGKDVELRCDPISGHTALYWYRQSLGQGLEFLIYFQGNSAPDKSGLPSDRFSAERTGGSVSTLTIQRTQQEDSAVYLCASSTPRTKQTDTQYFGPGTRLTVL.

The gene calls are TRBV6-5 and TRBJ2-1, with D perhaps given as TRBD1 or TRBD2 (5 bases each). Trimming stripped 7 bases from V and 3 bases from J, with 10 bases between. The CDR3 has 13 amino acids. Germline V gene data show CDR1 as MNHEY and CDR2 as SVGAGI. The CDR3 region is CASTTRGYNEQFF. CDR3 in DNA: TGTGCCAGCACTACTAGGGGCTACAATGAGCAGTTCTTC.

This chain connects TRBV29-1 to TRBJ1-2; D call uncertain. Trimming removed 2 bases at V and 4 bases at J, with 17 bases between. This CDR3 has 15 amino acids. Germline-derived CDR1 and CDR2 are SQVTM and ANQGSEA. The CDR3 region is CSVEPPQGPSYGYTF. CDR3 nucleotide sequence: TGCAGCGTTGAACCCCCCCAAGGGCCTTCCTATGGCTACACCTTC.

The rearrangement links TRBV5-4 to TRBJ2-5, with 13 bases that match TRBD2. V lost 4 bases and J lost 3; bases outside the gene matches: 9. CDR1 and CDR2 from the germline V gene are SGHNT and YYREEE (reference sequence). The CDR3 is made up of 17 amino acids. The CDR3 spells CASSDGLAGAYEETQYF. The CDR3 DNA reads as TGTGCCAGCAGCGACGGACTAGCGGGAGCCTACGAAGAGACCCAGTACTTC. The entire variable domain, with the rest obtained from reference TRBV5-4 and TRBJ2-5, is as follows: ETGVTQSPTHLIKTRGQQVTLRCSSQSGHNTVSWYQQALGQGPQFIFQYYREEENGRGNFPPRFSGLQFPNYSSELNVNALELDDSALYLCASSDGLAGAYEETQYFGPGTRLLVL.

V is TRBV7-9 and J is TRBJ2-7; D unresolved. CDR3 length: 13 residues. Germline values: CDR1 SEHNR, CDR2 FQNEAQ (reference sequence). Deletions cut 5 bases from V and 7 bases from J, with 15 bases between. The CDR3 nucleotides read TGTGCCAGCAGCCAGGCGGTCCTTCATGAGCAGTACTTC. Translated: CASSQAVLHEQYF.

In its sample, this clone was seen once. V usage is TRBV30 and J usage is TRBJ1-1, with D unresolved. Looked up from germline, CDR1 is GTSNPN and CDR2 is SVGIG (reference sequence). V shed 0 bases and J shed 2 bases, with 7 bases lying between them. This CDR3 is built from 13 residues. CDR3 DNA sequence: TGTGCCTGGAGTGTCGGGCTAAACACTGAAGCTTTCTTT. This translates into CAWSVGLNTEAFF.

The chain is built from TRBV2 and TRBJ2-2; no firm D call. Trimming pared 7 bases from V and 9 bases from J, leaving 15 bases between. In germline, CDR1 is SNHLY, CDR2 FYNNEI. The CDR3 runs to 13 residues. The CDR3 protein is CASKWTRARELFF. The CDR3 region has the DNA TGTGCCAGCAAATGGACCCGCGCCAGGGAGCTGTTTTTT. The full variable domain, rest sourced from reference TRBV2 and TRBJ2-2, is EPEVTQTPSHQVTQMGQEVILRCVPISNHLYFYWYRQILGQKVEFLVSFYNNEISEKSEIFDDQFSVERPDGSNFTLKIRSTKLEDSAMYFCASKWTRARELFFGEGSRLTVL.

This rearrangement joins TRBV7-8 to TRBJ2-3; 7 bases agree with TRBD2. The length of the CDR3 is 18 residues. The germline gives CDR1 SGHVS, CDR2 FQNEAQ. J was trimmed by 0 bases and V by 1 base; bases with no gene match: 10. Written as DNA, the CDR3 is TGTGCCAGCAGCTTAGTAGCTAGCGGAGGAACTAGCACAGATACGCAGTATTTT. Residues: CASSLVASGGTSTDTQYF.

The J gene is TRBJ2-7, the V gene TRBV7-9, with TRBD1 matching over 10 bases. The CDR3 has 14 residues. With 5 bases clipped from V and 3 bases from J, the junction kept 4 bases outside the gene matches. CDR1 is SEHNR, CDR2 FQNEAQ, per germline (reference sequence). The DNA for the CDR3 is TGTGCCAGCAGCCTGGGACAGGGGAACTACGAGCAGTACTTC. This gives the protein CASSLGQGNYEQYF. Looking up the rest from reference TRBV7-9 and TRBJ2-7 gives the full variable domain: DTGVSQNPRHKITKRGQNVTFRCDPISEHNRLYWYRQTLGQGPEFLTYFQNEAQLEKSRLLSDRFSAERPKGSFSTLEIQRTEQGDSAMYLCASSLGQGNYEQYFGPGTRLTVT.

The V gene is TRBV2, the J gene TRBJ1-1; D ambiguous. The length of the CDR3 is 13 residues. Germline lookup yields CDR1 SNHLY and CDR2 FYNNEI. V dropped 4 bases and J dropped 6 bases, with 12 bases sitting between them. CDR3 region: CASSAIGVPEAFF. The DNA for the CDR3 is TGTGCCAGCAGTGCAATCGGAGTACCTGAAGCTTTCTTT.

The V and J genes are TRBV6-5 and TRBJ2-2; D gene unclear. V dropped 6 bases and J dropped 3 bases, with 5 bases sitting between them. CDR1 is MNHEY, CDR2 SVGAGI, per germline. CDR3 length: 12 residues. CDR3 amino acids: CASRKDTGELFF. In nucleotides, the CDR3 is TGTGCCAGCAGAAAGGACACCGGGGAGCTGTTTTTT.

This chain connects TRBV28 to TRBJ2-7; tentative D call: TRBD1 (6 bases). Between the trimmed V and J ends, which lost 2 bases and 6 bases, there was a span of 11 bases. The CDR3 runs to 13 residues. The V gene's germline CDR1 is MDHEN and CDR2 SYDVKM. CDR3 residues: CASSLPQGPEQYF. The CDR3 bases are TGTGCCAGCAGTTTACCTCAGGGGCCCGAGCAGTACTTC.

This clone was seen repeatedly, ten times or more. The chain couples TRBV7-9 to TRBJ2-1; TRBD2 matches at 10 bases. The CDR3 has 16 residues. The germline gives CDR1 SEHNR, CDR2 FQNEAQ (reference sequence). Losses at the gene ends were 5 bases for V and 4 bases for J; bases not matched to a gene: 8. The CDR3 DNA reads as TGTGCCAGCAGCCAAACGACTAGCGGGCTATACAATGAGCAGTTCTTC. It is translated as CASSQTTSGLYNEQFF.

The sample holds a few counts of this clone. The chain is built from TRBV30 and TRBJ2-5, with D hard to call. V lost 5 bases, J lost 5 bases, and 12 bases lay in between. The CDR3 spans 12 residues. Germline V lookup: CDR1 GTSNPN, CDR2 SVGIG (reference sequence). The CDR3 reads CAWSPLGETQYF. In nucleotides, the CDR3 is TGTGCCTGGTCCCCTCTAGGGGAGACCCAGTACTTC.

The table lists this clone with a few counts. The chain is built from TRBV7-9 and TRBJ2-5; 14 bases map to TRBD2. V shed 5 bases, J shed 7 bases, and the junction held 12 bases outside the gene matches. CDR1 is SEHNR, CDR2 FQNEAQ, per germline (reference sequence). This CDR3 comprises 17 residues. CDR3 in amino acids: CASSPGLAGVSFRTQYF. The CDR3 nucleotides read TGTGCCAGCAGCCCGGGACTAGCGGGAGTTAGTTTTAGGACCCAGTACTTC.

The chain uses TRBV2 and TRBJ2-7, with TRBD2 identical over 10 bases. Germline V gives CDR1 SNHLY, CDR2 FYNNEI. The CDR3 runs to 15 residues. With 6 bases clipped from V and 4 bases from J, the junction kept 9 bases outside the gene matches. The CDR3 loop is CASRAGLADLYEQYF. For the CDR3, the DNA is TGTGCCAGCAGGGCCGGACTAGCGGACTTGTACGAGCAGTACTTC.

This clone was recorded a few times. The DNA for the CDR3 is TGTGCCAGCATCCCAGACAGAGACAATGAGCAGTTCTTC. It yields the protein CASIPDRDNEQFF. The chain recombines TRBV5-4 with TRBJ2-1; D might be TRBD1 (5 bases). V dropped 6 bases and J dropped 5 bases, with 12 bases sitting between them. The CDR3 covers 13 residues. Germline lookup yields CDR1 SGHNT and CDR2 YYREEE (reference sequence).

V usage is TRBV5-1 and J usage is TRBJ2-7; D might be TRBD1 (6 bases). Germline assignment: CDR1 SGHRS and CDR2 YFSETQ. The CDR3 is made up of 13 amino acids. V was shortened by 3 bases and J by 8 bases, with 15 bases between the two germline ends. The CDR3 spells CASSSGPGEKQYF. The CDR3 DNA sequence: TGCGCCAGCAGCTCGGGGCCAGGGGAAAAGCAGTACTTC.